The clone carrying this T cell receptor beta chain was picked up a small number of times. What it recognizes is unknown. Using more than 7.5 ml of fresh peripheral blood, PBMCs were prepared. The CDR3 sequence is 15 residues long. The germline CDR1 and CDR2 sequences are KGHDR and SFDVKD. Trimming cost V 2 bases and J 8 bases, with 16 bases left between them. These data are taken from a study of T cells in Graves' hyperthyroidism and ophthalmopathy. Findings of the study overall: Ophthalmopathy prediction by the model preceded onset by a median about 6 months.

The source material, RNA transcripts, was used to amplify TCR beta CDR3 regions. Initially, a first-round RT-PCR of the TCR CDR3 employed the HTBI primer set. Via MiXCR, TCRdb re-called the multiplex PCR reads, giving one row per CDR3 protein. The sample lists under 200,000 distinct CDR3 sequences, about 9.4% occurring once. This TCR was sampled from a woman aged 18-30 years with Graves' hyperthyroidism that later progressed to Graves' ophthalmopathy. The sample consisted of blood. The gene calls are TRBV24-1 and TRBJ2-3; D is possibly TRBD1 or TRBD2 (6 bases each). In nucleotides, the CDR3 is TGTGCCACCAGTGATTGGCAGGGCGAGGGGGGTACGCAGTATTTT. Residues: CATSDWQGEGGTQYF.